Each of the 27 T cell receptor beta chains below was sequenced from the same sample in a study of blood T cell repertoires in COVID-19. Data came from immunoSEQ multiplex PCR; TCRdb stores just in-frame clones and leaves some out. The table has roughly 300,000 clones, approximately 90% seen once; the top ten hold 2.3%. Input material: PBMCs or T cells enriched from blood (not recorded which). These receptors came from a middle-aged woman with acute COVID-19.

J is TRBJ1-1 and V is TRBV5-4; D is perhaps TRBD1 (5 bases). CDR3 size: 14 residues. Germline V CDR1 and CDR2: SGHNT, YYREEE (reference sequence). The V end was cut by 4 bases, the J end by 5 bases, with 15 bases between. The CDR3 region has the DNA TGTGCCAGCAGCCCTGGACGGGGGGGGACTGAAGCTTTCTTT. This sequence encodes CASSPGRGGTEAFF. Based on the CDR3 plus reference TRBV5-4 and TRBJ1-1, the full variable domain is ETGVTQSPTHLIKTRGQQVTLRCSSQSGHNTVSWYQQALGQGPQFIFQYYREEENGRGNFPPRFSGLQFPNYSSELNVNALELDDSALYLCASSPGRGGTEAFFGQGTRLTVV.

To note about this clone: Other nucleotide sequences in the sample specify the same CDR3. The chain recombines TRBV5-1 with TRBJ1-4; the match to TRBD1 covers 7 bases. There are 14 residues in the CDR3. V was clipped by 2 bases and J by 4 bases; unmatched bases: 2. The germline V gene encodes CDR1 SGHRS and CDR2 YFSETQ. The CDR3 DNA is TGCGCCAGCAGCTTAGGGGGCGGTAATGAAAAACTGTTTTTT. Its protein product is CASSLGGGNEKLFF.

The chain couples TRBV21-1 to TRBJ1-5; the D call TRBD1 from the table was never checked on the DNA. TRBV21-1 corresponds to a pseudogene. The CDR3 spans 19 residues. CDR3 sequence reads: CASSKGTPGQGAPLQPQHF. The CDR3 DNA sequence: TGTGCCAGCAGCAAAGGAACTCCGGGACAGGGGGCGCCTTTACAGCCCCAGCATTTT.

The chain joins TRBV10-3 to TRBJ2-1; 16 positions match TRBD2. CDR3 size: 19 residues. In germline, CDR1 is ENHRY, CDR2 SYGVKD. Trimming at V came to 6 bases and at J to 6 bases, leaving 14 bases not matched to a gene. CDR3: CAIRSSGTSGGGSSNEQFF. The CDR3 nucleotides are TGTGCCATCAGGAGCTCCGGGACTAGCGGGGGGGGCAGTTCCAATGAGCAGTTCTTC.

The V and J genes are TRBV30 and TRBJ1-2; TRBD1 matches 7 bases. The ends lost 1 base at V and 4 bases at J; junction bases unmatched: 6. This CDR3 has 14 amino acids. Per the germline V gene, CDR1 is GTSNPN and CDR2 is SVGIG (reference sequence). This CDR3 is CAWSGTGRGYGYTF. The CDR3 DNA reads TGTGCCTGGAGTGGGACAGGAAGGGGCTATGGCTACACCTTC.

The rearrangement uses TRBV14 and TRBJ2-7, with TRBD1 as a possible D gene (7 bases). The germline V gene encodes CDR1 SGHDN and CDR2 FVKESK. The CDR3 is 11 residues long. V was clipped by 4 bases and J by 9 bases, with 10 bases between them. The CDR3 reads CASSPGGGQYF. CDR3 nucleotide sequence: TGTGCCAGCAGCCCAGGGGGAGGGCAGTACTTC.

This clone came up once. The V and J genes are TRBV30 and TRBJ2-3; 8 bases agree with TRBD1. CDR3 length: 15 residues. The ends lost 0 bases at V and 5 bases at J; junction bases unmatched: 7. Germline assignment: CDR1 GTSNPN and CDR2 SVGIG (reference sequence). CDR3 in amino acids: CAWSVPTGVRDTQYF. CDR3 DNA: TGTGCCTGGAGTGTACCGACAGGGGTGAGAGATACGCAGTATTTT.

DNA for the CDR3: TGTGCCAGCAGCCTTTCTCGGACAACCTATGGCTACACCTTC. Translation gives CASSLSRTTYGYTF. V usage is TRBV7-8 and J usage is TRBJ1-2; tentatively, D is TRBD1 (5 bases). The CDR3 is 14 residues long. The germline V gene encodes CDR1 SGHVS and CDR2 FQNEAQ. Trimming removed 5 bases from V and 4 bases from J, with 14 bases in between.

The V gene is TRBV11-2, the J gene TRBJ2-5; 7 bases are shared with TRBD1. Per the germline V gene, CDR1 is SGHAT and CDR2 is FQNNGV. The CDR3 spans 14 residues. The J segment lost 2 bases and the V segment lost 4 bases, leaving 4 bases of the junction unmatched. This CDR3 reads CASSSRTGQETQYF. The CDR3 DNA is TGTGCCAGCAGCTCTCGGACAGGACAAGAGACCCAGTACTTC.

This rearrangement joins TRBV2 to TRBJ2-1; weak D call: TRBD2 (5 bases). Germline CDR1 is SNHLY and CDR2 is FYNNEI. The CDR3 is 16 amino acids. V lost 1 base to trimming and J lost 2 bases, with 12 bases between them. The CDR3 DNA is TGTGCCAGCAGTGAAGAGGCGGGCCCCACCTACAATGAGCAGTTCTTC. Residues: CASSEEAGPTYNEQFF. The whole variable domain, remainder taken from reference TRBV2 and TRBJ2-1, is EPEVTQTPSHQVTQMGQEVILRCVPISNHLYFYWYRQILGQKVEFLVSFYNNEISEKSEIFDDQFSVERPDGSNFTLKIRSTKLEDSAMYFCASSEEAGPTYNEQFFGPGTRLTVL.

The V call is TRBV11-3, the J call TRBJ2-1; D possibly corresponds to TRBD2 (5 bases). Germline V CDR1 and CDR2: SGHNT, YENEEA. V gave up 6 bases and J gave up 6 bases, with 12 bases separating them. CDR3 size: 13 residues. The CDR3 is CASRLGPRNEQFF. The CDR3, as DNA: TGTGCCAGCAGACTAGGGCCCCGCAATGAGCAGTTCTTC.

The rearrangement joins TRBV9 to TRBJ2-6; possible D gene TRBD1, 6 bases. The CDR3 has 15 amino acids. Germline V lookup: CDR1 SGDLS, CDR2 YYNGEE. Trimming removed 1 base at V and 3 bases at J, with 8 bases between. The CDR3, as DNA: TGTGCCAGCAGCGTACAGGGGTTTGGGGCCAACGTCCTGACTTTC. Translated: CASSVQGFGANVLTF.

The V call is TRBV3-1 (or the pseudogene TRBV3-2), the J call TRBJ2-7, with D hard to call. The CDR3 covers 13 residues. Trimming removed 1 base from V and 3 bases from J, with 7 bases in between. Germline-derived CDR1 and CDR2 are LGHDT and YNNKEL (reference sequence). CDR3 residues: CASSQAASYEQYF. The CDR3, as DNA: TGTGCCAGCAGCCAAGCTGCTAGCTACGAGCAGTACTTC.

This chain joins TRBV7-8 and TRBJ2-3; 16 bases align to TRBD2. The germline V gene has CDR1 SGHVS and CDR2 FQNEAQ. This CDR3 is built from 17 residues. V shed 3 bases and J 7 bases; nucleotides not matched to a gene: 7. The CDR3 region has the DNA TGTGCCAGCAGCTTGGGACTAGCGGGAGGGCCAGGAAATACGCAGTATTTT. The encoded protein is CASSLGLAGGPGNTQYF.

The rearrangement uses TRBV25-1 and TRBJ2-1; 10 bases line up with TRBD2. The V segment lost 6 bases and the J segment 2 bases; nucleotides outside the gene matches: 4. CDR3 length: 15 residues. Germline V lookup: CDR1 MGHDK, CDR2 SYGVNS. The CDR3 nucleotides read TGTGCCAGCAGCCCTAGCGGGGGACCCTACAATGAGCAGTTCTTC. Translated: CASSPSGGPYNEQFF.

This clone showed up just a few times. This chain connects TRBV14 to TRBJ2-7; TRBD2 matches at 9 bases. CDR1 and CDR2 from the germline V gene are SGHDN and FVKESK. CDR3 length: 16 residues. The J segment lost 6 bases and the V segment lost 0 bases, leaving 9 bases of the junction unmatched. The CDR3 nucleotides are TGTGCCAGCAGCCAAGACTCCAAGCGGGAGGATCGCGAGCAGTACTTC. Its protein is CASSQDSKREDREQYF.

There are a few counts of this clone. The chain carries TRBV29-1 and TRBJ1-2; D is ambiguous. The CDR3 totals 14 residues. Deletions cut 3 bases from V and 8 bases from J, with 19 bases between. CDR1 and CDR2 (germline): SQVTM, ANQGSEA. The CDR3 spells CSVDGGNNYWGYTF. DNA for the CDR3: TGCAGCGTTGACGGTGGCAACAACTATTGGGGCTACACCTTC.

V usage is TRBV7-2 and J usage is TRBJ2-3, with 8 bases lining up with TRBD2. The CDR3 has 12 residues. The trim removed 5 bases at V and 9 bases at J, leaving 4 bases unmatched. The germline CDR1 and CDR2 sequences are SGHTA and FQGNSA. The CDR3 DNA sequence: TGTGCCAGCAGCGCTCGCGGGGGGACGCAGTATTTT. This translates into CASSARGGTQYF.

The V and J genes are TRBV21-1 and TRBJ1-2; TRBD1 reflects the table's D call only, with no check against the DNA. TRBV21-1 is recorded as a pseudogene. There are 13 residues in the CDR3. The CDR3 DNA follows: TGTGCCAGCAAAACAGGGGCCTACTATGGCTACACCTTC. Protein: CASKTGAYYGYTF.

The rearrangement uses TRBV7-9 and TRBJ1-2, with 11 positions matching TRBD1. V lost 6 bases, J lost 4 bases, and 7 bases stayed unmatched. CDR1 is SEHNR, CDR2 FQNEAQ, per germline (reference sequence). The CDR3 loop spans 15 amino acids. The CDR3 DNA sequence: TGTGCCAGCAGGCCGACCGGGACAGGGGGCTATGGCTACACCTTC. Its translation is CASRPTGTGGYGYTF.

The DNA of the CDR3 is TGTGCCAGTAGCGGGACAGGGGTTGCGGAGACCCAGTACTTC. Its translation is CASSGTGVAETQYF. The genes are TRBV19 and TRBJ2-5; TRBD1 matches 10 bases. J was trimmed by 5 bases and V by 6 bases; bases with no gene match: 6. The germline V gene encodes CDR1 LNHDA and CDR2 SQIVND (reference sequence). The CDR3 sequence is 14 residues long.

The chain has TRBV5-1 and TRBJ1-4; TRBD1 agrees at 7 bases. This CDR3 has 14 residues. From germline, CDR1 is SGHRS and CDR2 YFSETQ. V was clipped by 2 bases and J by 3 bases; unmatched bases: 1. CDR3 in amino acids: CASSLQGSNEKLFF. The CDR3 nucleotides read TGCGCCAGCAGCTTACAGGGGTCTAATGAAAAACTGTTTTTT. Full variable domain (outside the CDR3, taken from reference TRBV5-1 and TRBJ1-4): KAGVTQTPRYLIKTRGQQVTLSCSPISGHRSVSWYQQTPGQGLQFLFEYFSETQRNKGNFPGRFSGRQFSNSRSEMNVSTLELGDSALYLCASSLQGSNEKLFFGSGTQLSVL.

V is TRBV30 and J is TRBJ2-7; tentative D call: TRBD1 (5 bases). There are 13 residues in the CDR3. CDR1 and CDR2 (germline): GTSNPN, SVGIG (reference sequence). The V end was cut by 2 bases, the J end by 3 bases, with 11 bases between. CDR3 residues: CAWSPGPGYEQYF. The CDR3 coding sequence is TGTGCCTGGAGTCCAGGGCCGGGCTACGAGCAGTACTTC.

This clone was counted only a few times. The V gene is TRBV5-5, the J gene TRBJ2-5; 11 positions agree with TRBD2. CDR3 length: 16 residues. J was trimmed by 2 bases and V by 2 bases; bases with no gene match: 5. The germline V gene has CDR1 SGHKS and CDR2 YYEKEE (reference sequence). The CDR3 spells CASSLTRTSGQETQYF. The CDR3 region has the DNA TGTGCCAGCAGCTTAACCCGGACTAGCGGGCAAGAGACCCAGTACTTC.

The chain is built from TRBV18 and TRBJ1-2; D might be TRBD1 (5 bases). This CDR3 has 13 residues. Per germline, CDR1 KGHSH and CDR2 LQKENI. Trimming pared 6 bases from V and 4 bases from J, leaving 12 bases between. DNA of the CDR3: TGTGCCAGCTCGTCGACAGACTCCTATGGCTACACCTTC. It encodes CASSSTDSYGYTF.

V gene TRBV2 combines with J gene TRBJ2-3, with TRBD2 identical over 8 bases. Germline V CDR1 and CDR2: SNHLY, FYNNEI. The CDR3 runs to 15 residues. With V trimmed by 6 bases and J by 3 bases, 8 bases remained unmatched. CDR3 region: CASREKSGGTDTQYF. The CDR3 DNA is TGTGCCAGCAGGGAGAAAAGCGGGGGAACAGATACGCAGTATTTT.

This clone appeared once. J is TRBJ2-1 and V is TRBV2; the match to TRBD1 covers 9 bases. This CDR3 spans 13 amino acids. Germline CDR1 and CDR2: SNHLY and FYNNEI. The V gene end was trimmed by 11 bases and the J gene end by 5 bases; junction bases not matched to a gene: 7. This CDR3 reads CAAPGQGDNEQFF. In nucleotides, the CDR3 is TGTGCCGCCCCGGGACAGGGAGACAATGAGCAGTTCTTC.